The 10 T cell receptor beta chains reported below all come from one sample, sequenced in a study of T cells in Graves' hyperthyroidism and ophthalmopathy. Template material for amplifying TCR beta CDR3 regions consisted of RNA transcripts. An initial round of RT-PCR targeting the TCR CDR3 relied on the HTBI primer set. MiXCR, run by TCRdb on the multiplex PCR reads, gives a single entry per CDR3 protein. Of about 640,000 distinct CDR3 sequences listed, 14% were seen once; the top ten hold approximately 12%. The specimen sequenced was blood. Every receptor here comes from a woman in her forties or fifties with Graves' ophthalmopathy.

This clonotype was observed at least ten times. The CDR3 DNA sequence: TGTGCCAGCAGTCCCGTCTTGGCAGGGGGGCACACTGAAGCTTTCTTT. Its protein is CASSPVLAGGHTEAFF. The chain has TRBV6-1 and TRBJ1-1; the match to TRBD1 covers 7 bases. The CDR3 loop spans 16 amino acids. Per the germline V gene, CDR1 is MNHNS and CDR2 is SASEGT. V lost 5 bases and J lost 3; bases outside the gene matches: 12.

This clonotype was counted at least ten times. This chain links TRBV20-1 with TRBJ2-2, with D maybe TRBD2 (6 bases). The V gene lost 3 bases and the J gene lost 5 bases, with 10 bases spanning the gap. The V gene's germline CDR1 is DFQATT and CDR2 SNEGSKA (reference sequence). The CDR3 length is 13 residues. The CDR3 coding sequence is TGCAGTGCTAGCGGGAGTCTAACCGGGGAGCTGTTTTTT. Translated, it gives CSASGSLTGELFF.

This clonotype was detected many times. The rearrangement joins TRBV27 to TRBJ1-1; tentatively, D is TRBD1 (6 bases). The CDR3 consists of 12 residues. Trimming cost V 8 bases and J 0 bases, with 7 bases left between them. Germline-derived CDR1 and CDR2 are MNHEY and SMNVEV (reference sequence). In nucleotides, the CDR3 is TGTGCCAGCCGGGACATGAACACTGAAGCTTTCTTT. Translated, it gives CASRDMNTEAFF.

The chain carries TRBV13 and TRBJ2-2; the match to TRBD1 covers 9 bases. With 5 bases clipped from V and 5 bases from J, the junction kept 6 bases outside the gene matches. The CDR3 runs to 15 residues. Germline CDR1 PRHDT, CDR2 FYEKMQ (reference sequence). The CDR3 bases are TGTGCCAGCAGCCAAACAGGGGGCAAAACCGGGGAGCTGTTTTTT. Translating gives CASSQTGGKTGELFF.

This clonotype was picked up many times. J is TRBJ1-5 and V is TRBV24-1; D remains ambiguous. In germline, CDR1 is KGHDR, CDR2 SFDVKD. Trimming pared 6 bases from V and 2 bases from J, leaving 4 bases between. The CDR3 extends over 12 amino acids. The CDR3 sequence: CATSSGNQPQHF. The DNA for the CDR3 is TGTGCCACCAGTTCGGGCAATCAGCCCCAGCATTTT.

This clonotype was detected ten times or more. The chain links TRBV27 to TRBJ2-5; 7 bases match TRBD2. The CDR3 loop spans 14 amino acids. Trimming at V came to 2 bases and at J to 7 bases, leaving 7 bases not matched to a gene. Germline lookup yields CDR1 MNHEY and CDR2 SMNVEV (reference sequence). The CDR3 DNA reads as TGTGCCAGCAGTTTAGCCGGGACTAAGGTGACCCAGTACTTC. The encoded protein is CASSLAGTKVTQYF.

This clonotype appeared many times. The chain uses TRBV29-1 and TRBJ2-5; D is perhaps TRBD1 or TRBD2 (5 bases each). The ends were cut back, 6 bases at V and 4 bases at J, with 9 bases in the middle. This CDR3 has 11 residues. CDR1 SQVTM and CDR2 ANQGSEA come from the germline V gene. CDR3: CSVSGGETQYF. Here the CDR3 DNA reads TGCAGCGTCAGTGGGGGAGAGACCCAGTACTTC.

This chain uses TRBV28 with TRBJ2-7, with TRBD1 matching 10 bases. Germline values: CDR1 MDHEN, CDR2 SYDVKM. Trimming at V came to 5 bases and at J to 7 bases, leaving 5 bases not matched to a gene. There are 13 residues in the CDR3. CDR3 sequence: CASSRGTGDEQYF. The CDR3 DNA sequence: TGTGCCAGCAGTAGGGGGACAGGGGATGAGCAGTACTTC.

CDR3: CASSQLSGGARGQYF. CDR3 nucleotides: TGTGCCAGCAGCCAATTAAGCGGGGGGGCTCGAGGGCAGTATTTT. The rearrangement links TRBV4-2 to TRBJ2-3; 10 nucleotides agree with TRBD2. Germline lookup yields CDR1 LGHNA and CDR2 YNFKEQ. The CDR3 has 15 amino acids. Trimming took 2 bases from V and 11 from J; bases not matched to a gene: 10.

The chain couples TRBV18 to TRBJ2-1; a possible D gene is TRBD2 (5 bases). This CDR3 has 15 residues. Trimming stripped 4 bases from V and 8 bases from J, with 18 bases between. CDR1 and CDR2 (germline): KGHSH, LQKENI. In nucleotides, the CDR3 is TGTGCCAGCTCACAGTACAACCGCCAGAGGGATGAGCAGTTCTTC. Protein product: CASSQYNRQRDEQFF.